The entry below describes one TCR beta chain. This clonotype was counted between two and nine times. The antigen it recognizes is unknown. No base-level quality is on record; no much larger clone is a single base apart. These data originate in a study of blood T cells in healthy people across ages (dated by TCRdb to the mid-2010s). In the study overall: Template switching captured roughly one uniquely barcoded TCR beta cDNA molecule per two T cells in model experiments. To avoid experimental bias, donors of different ages were randomly spread across the sequencing lanes. Age-related changes in TCR beta repertoire diversity were measured in the study by deep sequencing normalized with unique cDNA molecular identifiers. Donors were grouped into four age groups: young (average 16 years), middle-aged (about 40), aged (around 60) and long-lived (roughly 80). The study analyzed two additional independent replicas of 1 million unique cDNA reads from the same blood draw for two donors, one aged 18 to 30 and one aged 80 or older. General findings and caveats noted by the study authors: Total diversity estimates from one million sequenced T cells were considered lower bounds and underestimates. As age increased, observed TCR beta diversity per million T cells dropped in a roughly linear way, and a significant reduction was already evident by age 40. Because donor CMV infection status was unknown, age-related changes in expanded clonotypes were potentially confounded. Compared with the aged group, the long-lived group had more naive CD4+ T cells, fewer expanded clones and increased TCR diversity, a pattern suggesting age selection. Bulk unsorted PBMC profiling prevented conclusive comparison of naive and antigen-experienced compartments. A strong correlation was found between observed TCR beta diversity and the percentage of naive T cells measured by flow cytometry.

The receptor library was made with 5' RACE. The reads were generated on an Illumina HiSeq 2500. A second roughly 6 to 12 cycle PCR used a sample-barcoded 5' primer and a J-beta primer mix. A template-switch 5' adaptor carrying 12 random nucleotides introduced a unique molecular identifier onto each TCR beta cDNA molecule. Each sample yielded at least 2.5 million CDR3-containing paired-end reads. First-strand cDNA synthesis was performed from all RNA using the Mint cDNA synthesis kit, with priming by a TRBC-specific oligonucleotide. All cDNA was treated with uracil-DNA glycosylase and then went through a first 18-cycle PCR with the universal primers M1SS and BC2_uni_R. Regarding the original processing steps: Normalization of each sample was performed by random selection of 1 million high-quality reads, each carrying a distinct molecular identifier. Instead of being binned into consensus sequences, reads that shared molecular identifiers were thrown out. MiTCR, set to a Q25 quality threshold and the strictest error-elimination algorithm, was used for CDR3 identification, clonotype clustering and error correction. Lower-bound total TCR beta diversity was estimated with a nonparametric unseen species model using Euler transformation. The raw public reads went through TCRdb reprocessing: fastp at Q25, MiXCR clone calling, in-frame beta chains kept. Rows with a matching CDR3 protein are joined into one entry that keeps the most common DNA and genes. None of the V and J calls come from the authors' own analysis; TCRdb made them. Here the sample has 1.5 million to 2 million distinct CDR3 sequences; about 50% occur a single time. Of the sample, over 2% is held by the ten largest clones.

Donors were 39 systemically healthy Caucasian individuals from Russia aged roughly 6 to 95 years. Around 9.7 milliliters of peripheral blood were collected from each donor into EDTA-treated Vacutainer tubes. Ficoll-Paque density-gradient centrifugation was used to isolate PBMCs, with at least 6.5 million per sample. Total RNA, at least 5 micrograms per sample, was extracted from PBMCs with Trizol reagent. Naive CD45RAhigh/CD27high T cell percentages were measured by flow cytometry on a PBMC aliquot from every donor. From the germline V gene, CDR1 is SGHAT and CDR2 is FQNNGV. V lost 1 base and J lost 4 bases; the stretch between them is 16 bases long. Its CDR3 holds 16 amino acids, cysteine through phenylalanine. Only the CDR3 portion is preserved as DNA: 48 bases, with reading frame beginning at the first base.

Sequencing used blood. The V and J segments used are TRBV11-2 and TRBJ2-5; the D gene assignment is perhaps TRBD1 or TRBD2, with each matching 5 bases. The clonotype comes from a woman between 40 and 55 years old in good health. The sequenced DNA is TGTGCCAGCAGCTTAGGGGGCTGGGACCGATTAGAGACCCAGTACTTC. Its translation reads: CASSLGGWDRLETQYF. Supplemented by the reference TRBV11-2 and TRBJ2-5 proteins around the CDR3, the complete variable domain is EAGVAQSPRYKIIEKRQSVAFWCNPISGHATLYWYQQILGQGPKLLIQFQNNGVVDDSQLPKDRFSAERLKGVDSTLKIQPAKLEDSAVYLCASSLGGWDRLETQYFGPGTRLLVL.